This is a list of T cell receptor beta chains from one sample in a study of shared clonotypes between healthy human individuals. The protocol was immunoSEQ multiplex PCR, while the TCRdb copy is restricted to in-frame clones and leaves out a portion. The table lists about 580,000 clones, roughly 98% of them singletons, with roughly 0.29% in the top ten. Sample: naive CD8+ T cells sorted from blood. Receptors originate from a man aged 25 to 40 in good health. Each CDR3 is given with its conserved first and last residue. D genes are given only for firm matches. For some rows the clone size is stated as once, few or many, or as a class when expanded; others skip it.

CDR3aa,CDR3nt,d_gene,v_gene,j_gene,abundance
CASSQSRVGNTEAFF,TGCGCCAGCAGCCAAAGCCGGGTAGGGAACACTGAAGCTTTCTTT,-,TRBV4-3,TRBJ1-1,-
CASRVAGDGETQYF,TGTGCCAGCAGGGTAGCGGGAGATGGTGAGACCCAGTACTTC,TRBD2,TRBV2,TRBJ2-5,-
CASSFGVSFGAREQYF,TGTGCCAGCAGTTTTGGTGTTTCGTTCGGGGCGCGGGAGCAGTACTTC,-,TRBV27,TRBJ2-7,-
CASSLIAGDYEQYF,TGTGCCAGTAGTTTAATAGCGGGAGACTACGAGCAGTACTTC,TRBD2,TRBV19,TRBJ2-7,-
CASSKTGSNRNGRAHSYEQYF,TGTGCCAGCAGCAAAACGGGCAGTAATCGGAACGGGAGGGCCCACTCCTACGAGCAGTACTTC,-,TRBV21-1,TRBJ2-7,-
CASSEFGLADEQFF,TGTGCCAGCAGCGAATTTGGACTAGCAGATGAGCAGTTCTTC,TRBD2,TRBV9,TRBJ2-1,few
CASSLDIGGNEKLFF,TGCGCCAGCAGCTTGGATATAGGGGGAAATGAAAAACTGTTTTTT,-,TRBV5-1,TRBJ1-4,-
CASSDPGEGIYEQYF,TGTGCCAGTAGCGACCCGGGGGAGGGCATCTACGAGCAGTACTTC,TRBD2,TRBV19,TRBJ2-7,-
CASSSSEADTQYF,TGTGCCAGCAGCTCTAGTGAGGCCGATACGCAGTATTTT,-,TRBV7-9,TRBJ2-3,-
CASRVPDNEQFF,TGCGCCAGCAGGGTTCCTGATAATGAGCAGTTCTTC,-,TRBV5-1,TRBJ2-1,-
CAISGGGHYGYTF,TGTGCCATCAGTGGTGGAGGGCACTATGGCTACACCTTC,-,TRBV10-3,TRBJ1-2,-
CSVATDRVYEQYF,TGCAGCGTTGCCACCGACAGGGTCTACGAGCAGTACTTC,TRBD1,TRBV29-1,TRBJ2-7,-
CASSYGGNTGELFF,TGTGCCAGCAGTTACGGCGGGAACACCGGGGAGCTGTTTTTT,-,TRBV6-6,TRBJ2-2,-
CASSTKRGTREEYEQYF,TGTGCCAGCAGCACAAAAAGGGGGACCAGGGAGGAATACGAGCAGTACTTC,-,TRBV5-8,TRBJ2-7,-
CASSLTGEVKETQYF,TGTGCCAGCTCCCTGACGGGAGAAGTAAAAGAGACCCAGTACTTC,-,TRBV18,TRBJ2-5,-
CATRLSNWGTDAFNQPQHF,TGTGCCACCAGACTCTCGAACTGGGGGACGGACGCTTTCAATCAGCCCCAGCATTTT,-,TRBV28,TRBJ1-5,once
CSALLASGRSGANVLTF,TGCAGCGCCCTATTGGCCAGCGGGCGCTCTGGGGCCAACGTCCTGACTTTC,-,TRBV29-1,TRBJ2-6,-
CASSYVRAGVGHEQYF,TGTGCCAGCAGCTACGTAAGGGCAGGGGTAGGCCACGAGCAGTACTTC,-,TRBV7-9,TRBJ2-7,-
CASSGARAGVRIGELFF,TGTGCCAGCAGTGGGGCTAGAGCGGGAGTTAGGATTGGGGAGCTGTTTTTT,TRBD2,TRBV27,TRBJ2-2,-
CASSSTEIGAGAKNIQYF,TGTGCCAGCAGCTCGACCGAGATTGGGGCGGGAGCCAAAAACATTCAGTACTTC,-,TRBV7-9,TRBJ2-4,-
CASSAWEVDNEQFF,TGTGCCAGCAGCGCTTGGGAGGTCGACAATGAGCAGTTCTTC,-,TRBV9,TRBJ2-1,-
CASSSTPASYNEQFF,TGTGCCAGTAGTAGCACTCCGGCCTCCTACAATGAGCAGTTCTTC,-,TRBV19,TRBJ2-1,-
CASSQGFGAGMEGETQYF,TGTGCCAGCAGTCAGGGATTCGGTGCGGGAATGGAGGGGGAGACCCAGTACTTC,-,TRBV5-6,TRBJ2-5,-
CATSQTGTGNYEQYF,TGTGCCACCAGCCAAACCGGGACAGGGAACTACGAGCAGTACTTC,TRBD1,TRBV15,TRBJ2-7,-
CASSLTASGREYEQYF,TGTGCCAGCAGCTTAACGGCTAGCGGGAGGGAATACGAGCAGTACTTC,TRBD2,TRBV7-8,TRBJ2-7,-
CASSLGAPYEQYF,TGTGCCAGCAGTCTCGGGGCCCCCTACGAGCAGTACTTC,-,TRBV27,TRBJ2-7,-
CASSVAAGNFYEQYF,TGTGCCAGCAGCGTAGCGGCGGGTAACTTCTACGAGCAGTACTTC,-,TRBV9,TRBJ2-7,-
CASSVEYSYEQYF,TGTGCCAGCAGCGTAGAATACTCCTACGAGCAGTACTTC,-,TRBV11-2,TRBJ2-7,-
CASSTWDQNYGYTF,TGTGCCAGTAGTACCTGGGACCAAAACTATGGCTACACCTTC,-,TRBV19,TRBJ1-2,-
CASSVGREQFF,TGTGCCAGCAGTGTGGGAAGGGAGCAGTTCTTC,-,TRBV27,TRBJ2-1,-
CASSQDRGNYEQYF,TGCGCCAGCAGCCAAGATCGTGGAAACTACGAGCAGTACTTC,-,TRBV4-3,TRBJ2-7,-
CASSSTISGEDVTEAFF,TGTGCCAGCAGCAGTACAATTTCAGGGGAAGACGTCACTGAAGCTTTCTTT,-,TRBV5-4,TRBJ1-1,-
CAISGTGGGTTEAFF,TGTGCCATCAGCGGGACAGGGGGGGGAACCACTGAAGCTTTCTTT,TRBD1,TRBV10-3,TRBJ1-1,-
CASSPPRQGKDEQYF,TGTGCCAGCAGCCCACCAAGACAGGGCAAGGACGAGCAGTACTTC,TRBD1,TRBV7-2,TRBJ2-7,-
CASSPGLAGEETDTQYF,TGCGCCAGCAGCCCTGGACTAGCGGGAGAGGAAACAGATACGCAGTATTTT,TRBD2,TRBV5-1,TRBJ2-3,-
CASSFGTGDNEQFF,TGTGCCAGCAGCTTCGGGACAGGGGACAATGAGCAGTTCTTC,TRBD1,TRBV5-5,TRBJ2-1,once
CASSSALFSYNEQFF,TGTGCCAGCAGCTCAGCGCTTTTCTCCTACAATGAGCAGTTCTTC,-,TRBV5-6,TRBJ2-1,-
CASSSDGSYNEQFF,TGTGCCAGCAGCTCCGACGGATCCTACAATGAGCAGTTCTTC,-,TRBV13,TRBJ2-1,once
CASSFTSGLGNEQFF,TGTGCCAGCAGTTTTACTAGCGGCCTCGGCAATGAGCAGTTCTTC,TRBD2,TRBV27,TRBJ2-1,-
CASSMTSGTWEQYF,TGTGCCAGTAGTATGACTAGCGGAACGTGGGAGCAGTACTTC,TRBD2,TRBV19,TRBJ2-7,-